What follows is one T cell receptor beta chain and its context. Its specificity is not known. The data were obtained in a study of brain T cells in children with intractable seizures. Sequencing was performed with immunoSEQ multiplex PCR; in TCRdb, only in-frame clones are kept and a portion is missing. The profile shows about 110,000 clones, 85% to 95% of them singletons. Study outcomes and limitations: Viral specificity was inferred only from CDR3 similarity; HCMV serostatus was unknown. Pre- and post-surgery blood differed in depth, so pre-surgery absences may be undersampling.

Germline CDR1 and CDR2: MDHEN and SYDVKM. The V end lost 5 bases, the J end lost 4 bases, and 20 bases lay between the germline ends. The CDR3 length is 16 residues. Only cases whose brain tissue showed the highest T cell transcript signatures were sequenced. Pre-surgery treatment included at least one anti-epileptic drug. The clonotype originates from a boy in the first two years of life with hemimegalencephaly and intractable seizures. The sequencing used peripheral blood, collected at surgery. The rearrangement links TRBV28 to TRBJ1-2; TRBD1 is a possible D gene (5 bases). CDR3 region: CASSALNSDSLYGYTF. CDR3 DNA sequence: TGTGCCAGCAGTGCCCTCAATTCTGACAGCCTCTATGGCTACACCTTC.